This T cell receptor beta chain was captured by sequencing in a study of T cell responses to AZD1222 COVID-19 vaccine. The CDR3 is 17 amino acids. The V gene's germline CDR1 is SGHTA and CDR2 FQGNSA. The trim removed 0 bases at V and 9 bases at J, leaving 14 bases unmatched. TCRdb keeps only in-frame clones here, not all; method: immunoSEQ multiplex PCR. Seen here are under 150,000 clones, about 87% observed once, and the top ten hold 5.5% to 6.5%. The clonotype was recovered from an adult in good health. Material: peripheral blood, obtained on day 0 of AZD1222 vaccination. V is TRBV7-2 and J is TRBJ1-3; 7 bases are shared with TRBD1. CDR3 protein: CASSLAATGVGTGTIYF. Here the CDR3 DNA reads TGTGCCAGCAGCTTAGCCGCAACAGGGGTTGGAACTGGCACCATATATTTT.